Sequencing of this T cell receptor beta chain was carried out in a study of graft-versus-host responses after intestinal transplantation. Broader study findings: Among recipient marrow samples, GvH clones were found; some appeared first in ileum or blood.

Produced via immunoSEQ multiplex PCR; TCRdb's table is partial and in-frame only. The sample records about 6,900 clones, under 30% being singletons. The germline V gene encodes CDR1 MDHEN and CDR2 SYDVKM. The CDR3 is made up of 15 amino acids. V shed 2 bases, J shed 2 bases, and the junction held 3 bases outside the gene matches. Responders (about 200,000, CFSE-labeled) were co-plated with about 200,000 irradiated, violet-dye-labeled stimulators. This chain connects TRBV28 to TRBJ2-7; 10 nucleotides line up with TRBD2. This clonotype was obtained from a human patient who was an organ donor for intestinal transplantation. Source: alloreactive CD4+ T cells from a mixed lymphocyte reaction culture, taken before transplantation. Subset denoted: CFSE-low proliferating T cells sorted from approximately 6-day pre-transplant mixed lymphocyte reaction (GvH or HvG direction). The CDR3 DNA sequence: TGTGCCAGCAGTTTAGGACTAGCGGATACCTACGAGCAGTACTTC. This sequence encodes CASSLGLADTYEQYF.